This T cell receptor beta chain was identified in a study of graft-versus-host responses after intestinal transplantation. Whole-study context: Once they had received anti-thymocyte globulin induction, all recipients took tacrolimus and steroids for three to four years. Points from the study as a whole: GvH clones surfaced in recipient marrow, some emerging earlier in ileum or blood.

In regard to this clone: What it recognizes is unknown.

Profiling relied on immunoSEQ multiplex PCR, and the TCRdb table lists in-frame clones only, not all of them. The sample lists under 8,000 clones, approximately 97% occurring once. The V gene's germline CDR1 is MNHNS and CDR2 SASEGT. The length of the CDR3 is 12 residues. Trimming took off 7 bases at V and 3 bases at J, with 7 bases between the two ends. The TCR sequence derives from a human patient who received an intestinal transplant, so some T cells may come from the graft donor. Sequencing was performed on PBMCs, taken 23 days after intestinal transplant. The chain employs TRBV6-1 and TRBJ2-1; D may be TRBD1 (6 bases). CDR3 amino acids: CASKTGYNEQFF. CDR3 nucleotides: TGTGCCAGCAAGACAGGCTACAATGAGCAGTTCTTC.